This TCR beta chain was sequenced in a study of cytomegalovirus exposure and HLA in healthy donors (dated by TCRdb to 2017 to 2019). Regarding the study in general: An earlier analysis of some 500 of the donors reported about 250 Gb of sequence data and about 100 million unique TCR beta sequences from 190 million or so T cells. An earlier analysis of 587 of the donors used high-throughput TCR beta sequencing to judge whether each TCR beta V gene segment behaved as functional or pseudogenic. In a later analysis, previously published TCR beta repertoires from several hundred donors were re-analyzed and high-resolution HLA genotyping was added so that TCR occurrence patterns could be studied. Using immunosequencing, the study profiled T cell repertoires from 666 subjects and related those repertoires to cytomegalovirus serostatus. Roughly 5 DR-DQ haplotypes were handled as single units for association and clustering, since linkage in the cohort was strong. The genetic ancestry cluster associated with self-reported Caucasian donors included around 76% of the roughly 400 genotyped donors. All discovery cohort repertoires had been generated using a single sequencing platform. The number of typed donors differed by locus: roughly 629-630 for A, B, C, DRB1 and DQB1; 522 for DQA1; around 580 for DPA1; and around 490 for DPB1. Approximately 300 gigabases of sequencing data and tens of millions of unique TCR sequences made up an early release that covered around 640 HLA-typed donors. Along with the approximately 700-subject first cohort, a separate validation cohort of 120 different subjects was used. Both class I and class II loci were covered by HLA typing, at four-digit resolution. To predict cytomegalovirus infection status, the study brought together high-throughput TCR immunosequencing, statistical association of individual TCRs with disease status, and machine learning. Alongside the repertoire data, information on donor age, sex, ethnicity and CMV serostatus was compiled. The study was designed to test whether signatures of past pathogen exposure could be identified by cataloging public T cell receptors. A later genetic analysis took genome-wide SNP genotypes for about 60% of the roughly 670 donors and used that subset as a discovery cohort. Across 300 to 400 genotyped donors of the cohort, an average of roughly 230,000 unique TCR beta nucleotide sequences per donor were sequenced, and 15% to 20% of those sequences were non-productive. Rather than using new phenotypic data, the later analysis identified candidate immune exposures from TCR beta sequences and from how often those sequences occurred across donors. Broader findings and caveats from the paper: In an earlier analysis of some 500 of the donors, most TCR beta V segments appeared in productive rearrangements about 87% or about 30% of the time, broadly matching IMGT annotations. A later analysis associated about 16,000 TCR beta sequences with specific HLA alleles at a false discovery rate of 0.05. In a later analysis, TCR association rates were found to vary across HLA loci, with the most associated TCRs seen for DRB1 alleles and the fewest for HLA-C alleles. Immune exposure information for the cohort was limited to CMV serostatus. Because HLA typing was unavailable for some donors at each locus, only the typed subset was used in association tests. A further reported finding was that TCR beta sequences accurately predicted the HLA-A and HLA-B alleles for most subjects in the first cohort. The classifier was reported to diagnose cytomegalovirus status with high specificity and sensitivity in both the original cohort and the validation cohort. A total of 150 to 200 TCR beta chains were listed by the study as associated with cytomegalovirus. When HLA alleles, especially DR and DQ, strongly co-occurred, attributing TCR associations to individual alleles was difficult. The authors suggested that the approach could potentially be generalized to other disease states and immunological phenotypes. Presence/absence analyses assumed roughly uniform sequencing depth across donors, an assumption that may not hold. Because counts were too low, under 20 rarely observed V segments, including chromosome 9 orphons, were left out of the earlier analysis of over 550 of the donors. Most CMV-associated TCR beta chains appeared to be HLA-restricted in a later analysis, and the HLA associations seemed to be driven largely by CMV exposure. A later genetic analysis associated a missense DCLRE1C variant with V-gene and J-gene trimming of TCR beta chains, and an independent cohort replicated the association. A group of highly shared sequence variants was considered likely to be a technical artifact of the sequencing pipeline. The cohort was sequenced for TCR beta chains only, and without alpha or paired-chain data the features that could be detected were limited. A later analysis reported that several top co-occurrence clusters appeared linked to parvovirus B19, influenza, CMV and Epstein-Barr virus. In vitro tests confirmed that a few of the cytomegalovirus-associated TCR beta chains recognize cytomegalovirus antigens. In a later analysis, HLA-associated TCR beta chains were found to be more clonally expanded and to have lower generation probabilities than equally common non-associated chains. Some IMGT-functional V segments, including TRBV6-2 and TRBV6-3, could not be distinguished by the 87-base-pair reads and were therefore excluded. While some public TCRs were present in many individuals, most TCR sequences turned up only very rarely across donors. Compared with the approximately 700-donor mean, donors in an Asian-associated ancestry cluster had fewer N-insertions in productive TCRs, according to a later genetic analysis. Correlated functional status among segregating V segments might be attributable to linkage disequilibrium, but an unknown experimental factor could not be ruled out.

The germline V gene (reference sequence) gives CDR1 as LNHDA and CDR2 as SQIVND. The CDR3, from cysteine to phenylalanine, totals 12 residues. Of the read, only the CDR3 DNA is kept; its 36 bases are in frame from base 1. Between the V and J ends, shortened by 6 bases and 4 bases respectively, the junction contains 7 bases. The cohort comprised around 690 healthy bone marrow donors. At the time of sampling, all cohort members were nominally healthy, though unrecorded immune exposures were likely present. Of the 670 or so cohort members, approximately 280 had positive CMV serostatus and 350 to 450 had negative CMV serostatus, and CMV serostatus was not recorded for the donor. Each donor provided a peripheral blood sample, and peripheral blood mononuclear cells were used for TCR beta sequencing. The Qiagen DNeasy Blood Extraction Kit was used to extract genomic DNA from the blood cell samples. The sample holds a few counts of this clone. Its antigen is unknown. Qualities for individual bases were not recorded, and no much larger clone is one base off.

Libraries were built with the immunoSEQ multiplex PCR assay. A mixture of 60 forward primers for TCR Vbeta segments and 13 reverse primers for TCR Jbeta segments was used in the multiplex PCR. A multiplex PCR assay on genomic DNA amplified the CDR3 region of rearranged TCR beta genes. Amplified TCR beta libraries were sequenced as 87-base-pair reads on the Illumina HiSeq System. Per the authors' processing: A later analysis tallied 75 million to 95 million unique TCR beta chains across the 666 repertoires, and around 12 million of those chains were shared by two or more donors. To remove PCR and sequencing errors, raw reads were error-corrected and collapsed into unique sequences using a nearest-neighbor algorithm that merged closely related sequences. CDR3 sequences were aligned to IMGT reference sequences to assign V, D and J gene segments. For a sequence to be retained, a match of at least six nucleotides to both a V gene segment and a J gene segment was required. Rearrangements were called productive when the CDR3 lacked stop codons and stayed in frame with V and J; all others were non-productive. Following IMGT convention, CDR3 was defined as the stretch from the second conserved V-encoded cysteine to the conserved J-encoded phenylalanine. The earlier analysis of about 500 of the donors excluded sequences that lacked an unambiguous match to a single V gene segment. An earlier analysis of several hundred of the donors called V segments functional above 56.7% productive rearrangements and segregating when the between-donor standard deviation exceeded 5%. A statistical classification framework was built for diagnosing cytomegalovirus status from the catalog of TCR beta chain sequences. V and J gene assignment, in a later analysis, came from comparing TCR nucleotide sequences with IMGT/GENE-DB human TR gene sequences. Using the TCRdist pipeline, a later analysis assigned CDR3 sequences along with most-parsimonious VDJ recombination scenarios. A later analysis defined each TCR beta chain by its CDR3 amino acid sequence plus V-gene family, and excluded reads lacking a unique V-gene family. In a later analysis, 450 to 600 highly shared, low-generation-probability nucleotide sequences were removed to address suspected cross-contamination and a sequencing artifact. In a later analysis, a clonal expansion index for each public chain was calculated from normalized within-repertoire ranks of inferred template counts. In a later analysis, generation probabilities were computed using a VDJ recombination model fitted to out-of-frame rearrangements, and the results were checked against IGoR. In a later analysis, TCR-TCR, TCR-HLA and TCR-CMV co-occurrence was scored with hypergeometric tests, and a repertoire-size bias correction was applied to TCR pairs. False discovery rates were estimated in a later analysis by permuting HLA or CMV assignments 20 times. In a later analysis, co-occurring TCRs were grouped with DBSCAN, and TCRdist sequence similarity was added when clustering was performed within HLA-allele-positive subsets. For co-occurrence clustering, repertoires with fewer than 30,000 or more than 120,000 public chains were excluded, along with 4 to 6 repertoires with anomalous nucleotide sharing. The table comes from immuneACCESS by way of TCRdb, which keeps in-frame sequences with V and J called. Part of the clones is missing from these tables; in studies checked, under half for an unresolved V gene and the rest for unknown reasons. V and J calls and clone size are copied from that table; D and trimming were computed from the DNA. The sample table lists 100,000 to 150,000 clones, about three quarters of them with a count of one. Of the sample, over 1% falls within the top ten clones.

This clonotype was sampled from a human donor in good health. The chain is encoded by TRBV19 joined to TRBJ2-1; possibly the D gene is TRBD2, per 5 matching bases. Sequencing input: PBMCs. The CDR3 is CASRGSYNEQFF. The DNA is as follows: TGTGCCAGTAGGGGGAGTTACAATGAGCAGTTCTTC.